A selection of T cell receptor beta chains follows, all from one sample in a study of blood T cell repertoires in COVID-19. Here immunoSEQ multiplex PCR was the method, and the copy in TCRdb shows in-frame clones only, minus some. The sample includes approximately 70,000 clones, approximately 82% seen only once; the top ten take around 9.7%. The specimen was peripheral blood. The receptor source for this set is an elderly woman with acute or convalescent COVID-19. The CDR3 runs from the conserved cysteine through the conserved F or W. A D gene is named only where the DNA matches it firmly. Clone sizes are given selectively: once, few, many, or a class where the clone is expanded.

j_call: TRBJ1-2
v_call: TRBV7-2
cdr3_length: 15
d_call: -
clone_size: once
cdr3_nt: TGTGCCAGCAGCTTATCAACGGACAGAGTCTATGGCTACACCTTC
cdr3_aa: CASSLSTDRVYGYTF

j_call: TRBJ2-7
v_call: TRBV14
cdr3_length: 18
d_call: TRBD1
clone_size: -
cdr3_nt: TGTGCCAGCAGCCAAGCCAGTCGACAGGGCCCAGCGGTTGCCGAGCAGTACTTC
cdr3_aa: CASSQASRQGPAVAEQYF

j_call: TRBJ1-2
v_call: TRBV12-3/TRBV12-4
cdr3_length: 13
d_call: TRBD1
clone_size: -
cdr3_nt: TGTGCCAGCAGTCCCGACAGGGACTATGGCTACACCTTC
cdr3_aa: CASSPDRDYGYTF

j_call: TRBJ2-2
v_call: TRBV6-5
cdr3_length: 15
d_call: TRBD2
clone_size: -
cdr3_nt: TGTGCCAGCCGAACCGGACTAGCTAAGGACGGGGAGCTGTTTTTT
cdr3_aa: CASRTGLAKDGELFF

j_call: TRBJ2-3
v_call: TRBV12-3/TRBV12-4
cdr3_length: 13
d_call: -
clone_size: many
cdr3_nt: TGTGCCAGCAGCAAGGACGGGGGAGATACGCAGTATTTT
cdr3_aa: CASSKDGGDTQYF

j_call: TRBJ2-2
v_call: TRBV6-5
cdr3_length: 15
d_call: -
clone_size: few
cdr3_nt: TGTGCCAGCAGTTTCACAGGGCTGCGTACCGGGGAGCTGTTTTTT
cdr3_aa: CASSFTGLRTGELFF

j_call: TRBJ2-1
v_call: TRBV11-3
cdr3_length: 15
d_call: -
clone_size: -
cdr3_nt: TGTGCCAGCAGCTTAGGAAGCCCCTCCTACAATGAGCAGTTCTTC
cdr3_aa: CASSLGSPSYNEQFF

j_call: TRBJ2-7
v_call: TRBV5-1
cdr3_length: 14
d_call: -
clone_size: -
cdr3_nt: TGCGCCAGCAGCTTGGCCCGGGGAGGATACGAGCAGTACTTC
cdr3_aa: CASSLARGGYEQYF

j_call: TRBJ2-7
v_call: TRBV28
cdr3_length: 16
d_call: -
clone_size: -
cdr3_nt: TGTGCCAGCAGTTCCCCCGCCGCAGGGGCCCTAGGGGAGCAGTACTTC
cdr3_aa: CASSSPAAGALGEQYF

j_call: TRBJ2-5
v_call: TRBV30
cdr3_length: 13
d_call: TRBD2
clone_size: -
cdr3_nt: TGTGCCTGGAGAGAGCGGGGGGAAGAGACCCAGTACTTC
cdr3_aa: CAWRERGEETQYF

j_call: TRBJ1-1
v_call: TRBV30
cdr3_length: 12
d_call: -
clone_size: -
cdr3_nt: TGTGCCTGGAGCGGGTTGAACACTGAAGCTTTCTTT
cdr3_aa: CAWSGLNTEAFF

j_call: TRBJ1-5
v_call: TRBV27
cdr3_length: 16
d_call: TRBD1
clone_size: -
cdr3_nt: TGTGCCAGCAGCGACGGACAGGGGGTAGCAGTTCAGCCCCAGCATTTT
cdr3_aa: CASSDGQGVAVQPQHF

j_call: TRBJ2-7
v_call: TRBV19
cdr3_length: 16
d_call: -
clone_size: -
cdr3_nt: TGTGCCAGTAGTATAGGGGGACTCGGGACGGTCTACGAGCAGTACTTC
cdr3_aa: CASSIGGLGTVYEQYF

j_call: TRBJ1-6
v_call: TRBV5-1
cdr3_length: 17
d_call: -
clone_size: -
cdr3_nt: TGCGCCAGCAGCTTGAGGGGCCTTGGCGACTATAATTCACCCCTCCACTTT
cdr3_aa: CASSLRGLGDYNSPLHF

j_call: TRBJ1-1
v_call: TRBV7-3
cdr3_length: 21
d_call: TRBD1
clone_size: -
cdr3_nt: TGTGCCAGCAGCTTAAGGGGAAACTACGGGACAGGGGCGGGAATGAACACTGAAGCTTTCTTT
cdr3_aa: CASSLRGNYGTGAGMNTEAFF

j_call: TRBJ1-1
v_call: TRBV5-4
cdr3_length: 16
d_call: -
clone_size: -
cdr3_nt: TGTGCCAGCAGCTTGACGGGCGCCCGGGGGGACACTGAAGCTTTCTTT
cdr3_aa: CASSLTGARGDTEAFF

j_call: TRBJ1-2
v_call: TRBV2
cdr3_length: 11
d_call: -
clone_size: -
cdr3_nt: TGTGCCAGCAGTGATACAGATGGCTACACCTTC
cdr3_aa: CASSDTDGYTF

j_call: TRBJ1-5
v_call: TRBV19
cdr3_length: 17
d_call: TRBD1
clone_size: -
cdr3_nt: TGTGCCAGTAGTCACCTTGACAGGGTGATTAGCAATCAGCCCCAGCATTTT
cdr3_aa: CASSHLDRVISNQPQHF

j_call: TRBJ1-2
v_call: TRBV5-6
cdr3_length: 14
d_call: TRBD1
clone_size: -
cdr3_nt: TGTGCCAGCAGCTCGTGGGGACAGCCCTATGGCTACACCTTC
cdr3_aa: CASSSWGQPYGYTF

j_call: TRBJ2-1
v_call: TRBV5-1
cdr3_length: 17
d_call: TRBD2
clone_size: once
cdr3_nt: TGCGCCAGCAGCTCCCTTCAGACTAGCGGGGGCTTCAATGAGCAGTTCTTC
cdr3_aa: CASSSLQTSGGFNEQFF

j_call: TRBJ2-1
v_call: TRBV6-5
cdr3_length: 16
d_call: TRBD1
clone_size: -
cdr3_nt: TGTGCCAGCAGTTACTCTTTGGGAACAGGGGACAGGGAGCAGTTCTTC
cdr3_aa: CASSYSLGTGDREQFF

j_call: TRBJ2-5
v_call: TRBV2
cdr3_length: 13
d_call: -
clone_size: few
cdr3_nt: TGTGCCAGCAGTGATGAGGACTCCAGTCCCCAGTACTTC
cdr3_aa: CASSDEDSSPQYF

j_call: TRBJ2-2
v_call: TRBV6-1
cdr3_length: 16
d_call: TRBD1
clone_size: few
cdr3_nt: TGTGCCAGCAGTGTCAAGGGACAGGGATCCACCGGGGAGCTGTTTTTT
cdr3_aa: CASSVKGQGSTGELFF

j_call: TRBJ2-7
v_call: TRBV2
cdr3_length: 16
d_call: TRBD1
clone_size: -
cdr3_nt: TGTGCCAGCACCTCTCAGGGACAGCCCGTCTCCTACGAGCAGTACTTC
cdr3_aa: CASTSQGQPVSYEQYF

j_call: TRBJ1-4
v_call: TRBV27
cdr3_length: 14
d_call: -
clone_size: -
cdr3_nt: TGTGCCAGCAGCTTGACAGGAGTACGTGAAAAACTGTTTTTT
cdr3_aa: CASSLTGVREKLFF

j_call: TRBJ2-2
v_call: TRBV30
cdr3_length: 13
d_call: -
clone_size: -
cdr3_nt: TGTGCCTGGAGCCCTTCGAACACCGGGGAGCTGTTTTTT
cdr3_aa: CAWSPSNTGELFF

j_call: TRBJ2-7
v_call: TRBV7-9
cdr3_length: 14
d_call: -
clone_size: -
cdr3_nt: TGTGCCAGCAGCGCAGACAGCTTCTCCTACGAGCAGTACTTC
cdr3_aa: CASSADSFSYEQYF

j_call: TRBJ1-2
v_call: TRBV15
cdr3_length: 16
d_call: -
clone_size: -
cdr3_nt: TGTGCCACCAGCAGAGATAAGGCACAGCCTAACTATGGCTACACCTTC
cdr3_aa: CATSRDKAQPNYGYTF

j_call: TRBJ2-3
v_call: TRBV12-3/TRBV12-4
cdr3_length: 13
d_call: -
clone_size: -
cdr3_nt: TGTGCCAGCAGACCTCGAGGGACAGATACGCAGTATTTT
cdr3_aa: CASRPRGTDTQYF

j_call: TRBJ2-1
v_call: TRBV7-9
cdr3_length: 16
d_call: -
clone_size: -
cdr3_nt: TGTGCCAGCAGCTTGGCGGTGGGACAGGCGGGGGATGAGCAGTTCTTC
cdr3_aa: CASSLAVGQAGDEQFF

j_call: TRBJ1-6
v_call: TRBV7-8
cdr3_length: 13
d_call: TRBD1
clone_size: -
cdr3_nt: TGTGCCAGCAACCGGGACAGAAGTTCACCCCTCCACTTT
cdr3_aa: CASNRDRSSPLHF

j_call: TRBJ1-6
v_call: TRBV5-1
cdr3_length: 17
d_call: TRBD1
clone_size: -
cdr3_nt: TGCGCCAGCAGCTTCGCGCCCCGGGACAGGGTTAATTCACCCCTCCACTTT
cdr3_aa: CASSFAPRDRVNSPLHF

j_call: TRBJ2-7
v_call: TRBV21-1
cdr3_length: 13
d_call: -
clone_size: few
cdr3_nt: TGTGCCAGCAGCCGGGACAGCACCTACGAGCAGTACTTC
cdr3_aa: CASSRDSTYEQYF

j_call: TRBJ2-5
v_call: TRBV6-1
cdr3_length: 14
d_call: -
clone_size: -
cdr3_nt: TGTGCCAGCAGTGAAGCGGGCATCCAAGAGACCCAGTACTTC
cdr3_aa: CASSEAGIQETQYF

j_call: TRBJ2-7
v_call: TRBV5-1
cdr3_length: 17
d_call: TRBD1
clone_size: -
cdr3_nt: TGCGCCAGCAGCTTGGCCCTAGCCGGGACAGGGTTAAACGAGCAGTACTTC
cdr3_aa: CASSLALAGTGLNEQYF

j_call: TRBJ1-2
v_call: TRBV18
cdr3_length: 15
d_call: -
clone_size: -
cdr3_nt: TGTGCCAGCTCACGCGGGACGGGAGCTAACTATGGCTACACCTTC
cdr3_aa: CASSRGTGANYGYTF

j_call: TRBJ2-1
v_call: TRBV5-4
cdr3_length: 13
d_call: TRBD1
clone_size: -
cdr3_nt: TGTGCCAGTCTTCCGGGACAGGGAAATGAGCAGTTCTTC
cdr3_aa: CASLPGQGNEQFF

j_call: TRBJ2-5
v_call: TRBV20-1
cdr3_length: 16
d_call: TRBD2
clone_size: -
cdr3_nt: TGCAGTGCTAGTCCGGGACTAGCGGGGGGCCAAGAGACCCAGTACTTC
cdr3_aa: CSASPGLAGGQETQYF

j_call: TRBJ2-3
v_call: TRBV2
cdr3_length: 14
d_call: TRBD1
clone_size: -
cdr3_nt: TGTGCCAGCAGAGAAGACAGGGAAACAGATACGCAGTATTTT
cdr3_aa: CASREDRETDTQYF